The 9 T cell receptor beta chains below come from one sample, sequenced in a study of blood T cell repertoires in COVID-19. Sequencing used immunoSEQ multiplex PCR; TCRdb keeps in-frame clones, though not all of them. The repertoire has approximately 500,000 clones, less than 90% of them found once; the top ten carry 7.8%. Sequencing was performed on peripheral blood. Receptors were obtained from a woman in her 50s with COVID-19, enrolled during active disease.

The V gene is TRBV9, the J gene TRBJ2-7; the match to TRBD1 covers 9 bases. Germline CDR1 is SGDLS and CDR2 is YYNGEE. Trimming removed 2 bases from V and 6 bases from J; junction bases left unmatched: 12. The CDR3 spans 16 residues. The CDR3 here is CASSVGTGMHESEQYF. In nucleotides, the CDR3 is TGTGCCAGCAGCGTCGGGACAGGGATGCATGAAAGCGAGCAGTACTTC. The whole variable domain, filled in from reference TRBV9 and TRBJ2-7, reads DSGVTQTPKHLITATGQRVTLRCSPRSGDLSVYWYQQSLDQGLQFLIQYYNGEERAKGNILERFSAQQFPDLHSELNLSSLELGDSALYFCASSVGTGMHESEQYFGPGTRLTVT.

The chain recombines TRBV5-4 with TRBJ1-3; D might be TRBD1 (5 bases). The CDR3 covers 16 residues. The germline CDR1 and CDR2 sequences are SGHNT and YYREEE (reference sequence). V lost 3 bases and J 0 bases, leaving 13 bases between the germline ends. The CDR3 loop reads CASSSHTGPSGNTIYF. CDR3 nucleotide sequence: TGTGCCAGCAGCTCTCACACAGGTCCCTCTGGAAACACCATATATTTT.

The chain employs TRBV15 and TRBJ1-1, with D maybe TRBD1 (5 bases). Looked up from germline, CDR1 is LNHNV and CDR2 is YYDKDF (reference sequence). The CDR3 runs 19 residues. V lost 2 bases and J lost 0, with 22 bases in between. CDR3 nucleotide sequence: TGTGCCACCAGCAGAACCTTTTTCCCAGGGCAGGGTATGAACACTGAAGCTTTCTTT. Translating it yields CATSRTFFPGQGMNTEAFF. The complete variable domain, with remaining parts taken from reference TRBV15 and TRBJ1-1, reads DAMVIQNPRYQVTQFGKPVTLSCSQTLNHNVMYWYQQKSSQAPKLLFHYYDKDFNNEADTPDNFQSRRPNTSFCFLDIRSPGLGDTAMYLCATSRTFFPGQGMNTEAFFGQGTRLTVV.

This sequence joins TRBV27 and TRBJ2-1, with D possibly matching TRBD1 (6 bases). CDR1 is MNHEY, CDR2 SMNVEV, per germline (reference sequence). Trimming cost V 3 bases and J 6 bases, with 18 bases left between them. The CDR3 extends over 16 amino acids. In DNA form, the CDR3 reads TGTGCCAGCAGTTTTTCCCTGGGGGTAGGGGGCAATGAGCAGTTCTTC. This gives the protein CASSFSLGVGGNEQFF.

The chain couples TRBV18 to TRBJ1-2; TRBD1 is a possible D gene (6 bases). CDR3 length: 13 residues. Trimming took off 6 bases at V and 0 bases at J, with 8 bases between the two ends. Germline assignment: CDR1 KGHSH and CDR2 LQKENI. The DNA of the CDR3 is TGTGCCAGCTCCGGACAGCCTAACTATGGCTACACCTTC. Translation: CASSGQPNYGYTF.

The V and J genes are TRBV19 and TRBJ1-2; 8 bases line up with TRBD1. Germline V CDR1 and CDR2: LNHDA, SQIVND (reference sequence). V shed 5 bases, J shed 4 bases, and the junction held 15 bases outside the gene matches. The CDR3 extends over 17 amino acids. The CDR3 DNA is TGTGCCAGTAGTTCCCTTCTCGACAGGGGACCCTTCTATGGCTACACCTTC. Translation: CASSSLLDRGPFYGYTF.

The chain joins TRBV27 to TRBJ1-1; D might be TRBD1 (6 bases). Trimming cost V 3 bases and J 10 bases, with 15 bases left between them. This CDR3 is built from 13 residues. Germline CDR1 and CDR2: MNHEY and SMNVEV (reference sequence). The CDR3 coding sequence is TGTGCCAGCAGTTTCCCCGGACAGTCCCCAGCTTTCTTT. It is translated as CASSFPGQSPAFF.

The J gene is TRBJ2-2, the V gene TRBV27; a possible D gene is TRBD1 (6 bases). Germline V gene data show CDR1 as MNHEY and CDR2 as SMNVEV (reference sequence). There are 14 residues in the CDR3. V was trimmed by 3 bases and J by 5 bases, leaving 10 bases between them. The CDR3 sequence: CASSFNRDTGELFF. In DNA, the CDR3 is TGTGCCAGCAGTTTTAACAGGGATACCGGGGAGCTGTTTTTT.

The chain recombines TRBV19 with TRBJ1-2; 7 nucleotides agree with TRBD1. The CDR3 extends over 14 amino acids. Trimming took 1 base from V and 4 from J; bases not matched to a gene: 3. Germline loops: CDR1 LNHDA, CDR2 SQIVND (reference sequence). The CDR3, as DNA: TGTGCCAGTAGTATAGGGGGGACAGCCTATGGCTACACCTTC. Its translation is CASSIGGTAYGYTF.